This T cell receptor (beta chain) is from a study of STAT3 mutations in large granular lymphocyte leukemia (dated by TCRdb to the late 2010s). In the study overall: Canonical activating STAT3 mutations were detected in roughly half of the longitudinally sequenced T-LGLL patients. More than half of T-LGLL patients received one or more immunosuppressive therapy regimens, with hematologic response in less than 50% of those treated. On average, sequencing was done at around 4 time points per patient, with the number of samplings ranging from 2 to 8. Patients with T-cell large granular lymphocyte leukemia underwent serial deep sequencing of TCRbeta CDR3 and STAT3 to reconstruct clonal hierarchy and dynamics. As controls, the study also included longitudinal sequencing of a couple of patients with natural killer LGL leukemia. From an initial cohort of about 220 LGL patients, 20 or so representative T-LGLL cases were selected for longitudinal TCRbeta and STAT3 sequencing.

A remark on this clone: Its cognate antigen has yet to be identified. Qualities for individual bases were not recorded, and no much larger clone is one base off.

General study outcomes and caveats: TCR clonotype switching after therapy was observed in about 35% of the 18 patients, and all newly emerging clones were found to be STAT3 wild type. Linking therapy response to changes in TCR clonal burden was complicated by variable intervals between samplings and by differing treatment regimens. All T-LGLL patients had at least one immunodominant TCRbeta clonotype, and roughly half had multiple immunodominant subclonotypes. Because no samples were available when a clone first appeared, clonal expansion was inferred from samplings taken at other points. Persisting codominant clonotypes in some patients meant a small but highly pathogenic clone may have been missed. Several patients had a dominant TCR clone burden greater than the STAT3 mutant burden, which suggests that the STAT3 mutation arose secondarily within a clone that had already expanded.

Relative to germline, V is missing 5 bases and J is missing 7 bases, with 21 bases of the junction outside any gene match. The CDR3 measures 18 amino acids from cysteine to phenylalanine. Left in the record is the CDR3 DNA by itself, 54 bases read in frame from the first base. CDR1 and CDR2, per the germline V gene (reference sequence), are SEHNR and FQNEAQ. TCRbeta libraries were sequenced on an Illumina MiSeq, averaging around 40,000 productive templates per sample. The immunoSEQ assay, which uses multiplex PCR amplification, was used to generate TCRbeta CDR3 libraries. In the authors' own workflow: Repertoire diversity was calculated as previously defined, and values close to 0 indicated extremely monoclonal samples. TCRdb holds this immuneACCESS table with in-frame rearrangements only. Some clones are missing; in checked studies, unresolved V genes explain under half, and the rest has no known cause. V and J calls and clone size are those listed in that table; D and trimming were worked out from the DNA. In this sample the table shows 9,000 to 15,000 clones, 76% of which occur a single time. The ten most abundant clones make up 47% of the sample.

DNA was extracted from blood mononuclear cells, with the same DNA used for both TCR and STAT3 sequencing. Sample: peripheral blood mononuclear cells. This TCR came from a man aged 60-69 years with T-cell large granular lymphocyte leukemia. Some clones in this sample may be carry-over from other donors' samples. The age is the age at diagnosis. The receptor chain draws on TRBV7-9 and TRBJ2-7, and 9 junction bases match TRBD1. This receptor has the CDR3 CASSVPGQGVGLGLEQYF. DNA sequence: TGTGCCAGCAGCGTACCGGGACAGGGAGTTGGACTAGGCCTTGAGCAGTACTTC.